The T cell receptor beta chain under discussion was sequenced for a study of cytomegalovirus exposure and HLA in healthy donors. As for the donors, each was a healthy bone marrow donor. 13 Jbeta primers and 60 Vbeta primers were used for the PCR. In the study's own analysis: In a later analysis, roughly 10 million of about 80 million unique beta chains occurred in at least two donors. Method: immunoSEQ multiplex PCR; TCRdb's copy keeps in-frame clones and lacks some. V and J calls and clone size are as listed in that table; D and trimming were resolved from the DNA. The data contain 90,000 to 130,000 clones, approximately 86% of them singletons. In germline, CDR1 is MGHRA, CDR2 YSYEKL. The CDR3 is 15 amino acids. Trimming took 2 bases from V and 6 from J; bases not matched to a gene: 6. A few counts support this clone.

The V gene is TRBV4-1, the J gene TRBJ2-1; 8 nucleotides align to TRBD1. Sequencing input: PBMCs. This receptor was obtained from a man aged 35 to 55 in good health and CMV-seronegative. Here the CDR3 reads CASSQTDREINEQFF. CDR3 DNA sequence: TGCGCCAGCAGCCAAACGGACAGGGAGATCAATGAGCAGTTCTTC.